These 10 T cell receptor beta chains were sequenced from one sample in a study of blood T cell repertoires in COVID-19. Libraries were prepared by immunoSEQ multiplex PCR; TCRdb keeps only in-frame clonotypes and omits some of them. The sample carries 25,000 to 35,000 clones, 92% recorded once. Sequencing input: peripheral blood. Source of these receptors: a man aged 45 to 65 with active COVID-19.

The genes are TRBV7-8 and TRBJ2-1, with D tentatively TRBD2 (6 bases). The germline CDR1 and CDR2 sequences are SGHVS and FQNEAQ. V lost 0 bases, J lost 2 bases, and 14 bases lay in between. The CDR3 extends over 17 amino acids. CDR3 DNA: TGTGCCAGCAGCTTAGCGTCGGGAGCGGCCACCTACAATGAGCAGTTCTTC. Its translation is CASSLASGAATYNEQFF.

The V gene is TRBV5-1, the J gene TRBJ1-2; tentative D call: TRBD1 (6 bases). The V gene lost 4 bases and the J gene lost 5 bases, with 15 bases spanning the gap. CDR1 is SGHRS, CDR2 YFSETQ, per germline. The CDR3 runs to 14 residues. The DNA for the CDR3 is TGCGCCAGCAGCCAAACGGGGGGGCGGTATGGCTACACCTTC. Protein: CASSQTGGRYGYTF.

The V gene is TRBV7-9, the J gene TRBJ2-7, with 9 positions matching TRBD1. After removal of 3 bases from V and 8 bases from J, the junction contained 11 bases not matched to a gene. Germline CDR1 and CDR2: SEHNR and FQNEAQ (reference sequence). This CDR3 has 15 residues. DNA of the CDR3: TGTGCCAGCAGCTTTTCAGCGGGACAGGGAGTCCAGCAGTACTTC. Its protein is CASSFSAGQGVQQYF.

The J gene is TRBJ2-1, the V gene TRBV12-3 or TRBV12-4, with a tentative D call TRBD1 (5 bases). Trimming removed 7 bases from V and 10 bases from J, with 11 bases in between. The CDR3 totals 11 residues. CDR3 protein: CASTYRTEQFF. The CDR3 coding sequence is TGTGCCAGCACCTACCGGACAGAGCAGTTCTTC.

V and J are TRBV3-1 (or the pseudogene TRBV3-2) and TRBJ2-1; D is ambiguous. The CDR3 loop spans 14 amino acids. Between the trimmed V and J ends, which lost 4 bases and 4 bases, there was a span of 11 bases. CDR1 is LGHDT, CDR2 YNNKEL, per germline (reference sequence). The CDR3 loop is CASSLLSRYNEQFF. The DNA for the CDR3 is TGTGCCAGCAGCCTCTTGTCTAGGTACAATGAGCAGTTCTTC.

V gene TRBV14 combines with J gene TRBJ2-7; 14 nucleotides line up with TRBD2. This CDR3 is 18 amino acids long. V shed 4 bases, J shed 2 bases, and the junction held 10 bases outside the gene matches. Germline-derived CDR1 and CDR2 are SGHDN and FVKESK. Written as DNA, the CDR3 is TGTGCCAGCAGCCTGTTGGGGACTAGCGGGAGTCGCGCCTACGAGCAGTACTTC. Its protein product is CASSLLGTSGSRAYEQYF.

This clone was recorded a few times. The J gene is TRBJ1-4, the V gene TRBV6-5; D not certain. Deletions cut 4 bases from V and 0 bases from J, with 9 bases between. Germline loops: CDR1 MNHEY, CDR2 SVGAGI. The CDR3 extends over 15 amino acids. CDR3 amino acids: CASSSPGTTNEKLFF. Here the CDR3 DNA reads TGTGCCAGCAGTTCCCCGGGGACAACTAATGAAAAACTGTTTTTT.

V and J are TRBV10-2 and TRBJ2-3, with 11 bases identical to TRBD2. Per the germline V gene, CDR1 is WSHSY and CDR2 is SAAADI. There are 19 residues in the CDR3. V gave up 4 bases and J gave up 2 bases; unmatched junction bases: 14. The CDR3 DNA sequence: TGCGCCAGCAGTGGGCCGGCGGCTAGCGGGAGGACCCCCACAGATACGCAGTATTTT. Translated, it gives CASSGPAASGRTPTDTQYF.

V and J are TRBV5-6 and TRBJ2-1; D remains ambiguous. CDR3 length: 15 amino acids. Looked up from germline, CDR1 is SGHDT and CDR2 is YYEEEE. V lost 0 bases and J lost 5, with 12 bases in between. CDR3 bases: TGTGCCAGCAGCTTGGAACGGTATTTTAACAATGAGCAGTTCTTC. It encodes CASSLERYFNNEQFF.

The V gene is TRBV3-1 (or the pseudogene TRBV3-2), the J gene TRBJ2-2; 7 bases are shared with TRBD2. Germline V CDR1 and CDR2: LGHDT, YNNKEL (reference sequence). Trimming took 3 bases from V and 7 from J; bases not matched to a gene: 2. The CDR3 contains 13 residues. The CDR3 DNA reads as TGTGCCAGCAGCCACCCTAGCGGCGGGGAGCTGTTTTTT. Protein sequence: CASSHPSGGELFF.